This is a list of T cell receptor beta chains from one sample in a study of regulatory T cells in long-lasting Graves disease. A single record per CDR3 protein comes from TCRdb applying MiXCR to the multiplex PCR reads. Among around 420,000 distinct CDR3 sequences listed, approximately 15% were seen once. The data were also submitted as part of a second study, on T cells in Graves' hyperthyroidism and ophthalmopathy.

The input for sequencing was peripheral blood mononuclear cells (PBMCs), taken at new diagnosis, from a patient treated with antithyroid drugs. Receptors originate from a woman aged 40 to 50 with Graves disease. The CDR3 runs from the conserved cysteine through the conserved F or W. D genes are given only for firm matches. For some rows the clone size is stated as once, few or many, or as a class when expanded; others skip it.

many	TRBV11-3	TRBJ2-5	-	CASSTFRGDNEETQYF	TGTGCCAGCAGCACCTTTAGGGGGGACAATGAAGAGACCCAGTACTTC
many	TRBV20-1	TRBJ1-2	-	CSAKNQGRPLYGYTF	TGCAGTGCCAAGAATCAGGGGCGACCCCTCTATGGCTACACCTTC
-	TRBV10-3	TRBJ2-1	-	CAILDREESYNEQFF	TGTGCCATCCTCGACAGGGAGGAATCCTACAATGAGCAGTTCTTC
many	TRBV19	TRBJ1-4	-	CASSQTGRANEKLFF	TGTGCCAGTAGTCAAACAGGGAGGGCTAATGAAAAACTGTTTTTT
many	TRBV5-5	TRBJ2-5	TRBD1	CASTRGLSETQYF	TGTGCCAGCACCAGGGGGCTTAGTGAGACCCAGTACTTC
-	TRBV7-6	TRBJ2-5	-	CASSFRAIEETQYF	TGTGCCAGCAGCTTTCGGGCAATTGAAGAGACCCAGTACTTC
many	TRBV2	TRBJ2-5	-	CATPKEGLETQYF	TGTGCCACCCCAAAGGAGGGGTTGGAGACCCAGTACTTC
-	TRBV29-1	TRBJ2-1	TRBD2	CSVERAGHRGGEQFF	TGCAGCGTTGAAAGGGCGGGTCACCGGGGGGGTGAGCAGTTCTTC
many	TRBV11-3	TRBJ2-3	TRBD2	CASSPGPWTSGSDTQYF	TGTGCCAGCAGCCCGGGACCCTGGACTAGCGGTTCAGATACGCAGTATTTT
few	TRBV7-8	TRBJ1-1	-	CASSLARQAGNTEAFF	TGTGCCAGCAGCTTAGCGCGTCAGGCCGGGAACACTGAAGCTTTCTTT
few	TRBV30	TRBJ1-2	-	CAWSVFGVDYGYTF	TGTGCCTGGAGTGTCTTTGGGGTAGACTATGGCTACACCTTC
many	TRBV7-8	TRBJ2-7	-	CASSLIGPEEQYF	TGTGCCAGCAGCTTAATTGGGCCGGAGGAGCAGTACTTC
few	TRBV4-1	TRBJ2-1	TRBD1	CASSQERGLSYNEQFF	TGCGCCAGCAGCCAAGAAAGGGGGCTCTCCTACAATGAGCAGTTCTTC
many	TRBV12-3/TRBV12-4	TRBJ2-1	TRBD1	CASSAAGTGGNEQFF	TGTGCCAGCAGCGCGGCCGGGACAGGGGGCAATGAGCAGTTCTTC
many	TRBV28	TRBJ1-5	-	CASSLFVWYRENQPQHF	TGTGCCAGCAGTTTATTTGTGTGGTACAGGGAGAATCAGCCCCAGCATTTT
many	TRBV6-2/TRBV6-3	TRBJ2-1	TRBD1	CASSGYRGVSFF	TGTGCCAGCAGTGGATACAGGGGAGTGTCGTTCTTC
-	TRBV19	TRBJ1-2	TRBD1	CASSPTGSNYGYTF	TGTGCCAGTAGCCCGACAGGGAGTAACTATGGCTACACCTTC
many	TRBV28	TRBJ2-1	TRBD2	CAAGGVAGGPYEQFF	TGTGCGGCAGGCGGGGTAGCGGGAGGGCCGTATGAGCAGTTCTTC
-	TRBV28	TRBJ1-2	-	CASSLGQGRFYGYTF	TGTGCCAGCAGTTTGGGTCAGGGTCGTTTTTATGGCTACACCTTC
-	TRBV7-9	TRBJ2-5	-	CASSLPGAWKRLYF	TGTGCCAGCAGCCTTCCTGGGGCATGGAAGAGGCTGTACTTC
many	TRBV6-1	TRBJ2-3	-	CASSPPLAGTTDTQYF	TGTGCCAGCTCCCCACCTTTAGCAGGGACTACAGATACGCAGTATTTT
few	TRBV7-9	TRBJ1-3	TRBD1	CASSPGQGAVGNTIYF	TGTGCCAGCAGCCCGGGACAGGGGGCAGTTGGAAACACCATATATTTT
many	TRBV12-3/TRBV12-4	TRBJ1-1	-	CASSSPWRGQGGTEAFF	TGTGCCAGCAGTTCCCCTTGGAGGGGCCAAGGGGGCACTGAAGCTTTCTTT
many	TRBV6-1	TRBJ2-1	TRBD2	CASSDWTSFNEQFF	TGTGCCAGCAGTGACTGGACTAGTTTTAATGAGCAGTTCTTC
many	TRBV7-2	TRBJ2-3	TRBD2	CASSLPLAGGDPTDTQYF	TGTGCCAGCAGCTTACCACTAGCGGGAGGGGATCCCACAGATACGCAGTATTTT
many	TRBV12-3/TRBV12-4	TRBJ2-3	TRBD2	CASSSLAGEQRADTQYF	TGTGCCAGCAGTTCACTAGCGGGAGAACAGAGGGCAGATACGCAGTATTTT
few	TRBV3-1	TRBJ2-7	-	CASGRTGRSYEQYF	TGTGCCAGCGGTCGGACGGGAAGGTCCTACGAGCAGTACTTC
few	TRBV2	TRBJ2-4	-	CASMTDLNIQYF	TGTGCCAGCATGACAGATTTAAACATTCAGTACTTC
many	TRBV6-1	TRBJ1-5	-	CASSARGPPVYSNQPQHF	TGTGCCAGCAGCGCAAGGGGACCGCCAGTCTATAGCAATCAGCCCCAGCATTTT
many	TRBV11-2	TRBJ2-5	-	CASSLDQGPTQYF	TGTGCCAGCAGCTTAGATCAAGGTCCCACCCAGTACTTC
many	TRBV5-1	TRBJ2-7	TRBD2	CASSLGVAGDEQYF	TGCGCCAGCAGCTTGGGAGTAGCGGGAGACGAGCAGTACTTC
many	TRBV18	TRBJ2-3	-	CASSEDNTQYF	TGTGCCAGCTCCGAAGACAATACGCAGTATTTT
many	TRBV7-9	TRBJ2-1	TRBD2	CASSQTSGYPGEQFF	TGTGCCAGCAGCCAGACTAGCGGATACCCGGGTGAGCAATTCTTC
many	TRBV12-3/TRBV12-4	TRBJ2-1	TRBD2	CASTHGTSGSRTGGWQFF	TGTGCCAGCACTCATGGGACTAGCGGGAGTCGTACGGGGGGTTGGCAGTTCTTC
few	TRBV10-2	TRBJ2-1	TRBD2	CASTGLAGPYNEQFF	TGCGCCAGCACCGGACTAGCGGGACCATACAATGAGCAGTTCTTC
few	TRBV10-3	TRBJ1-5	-	CAINPDSNQPQHF	TGTGCCATCAATCCGGATAGCAATCAGCCCCAGCATTTT
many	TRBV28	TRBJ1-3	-	CASSVHSGNTIYF	TGTGCCAGCAGCGTCCACTCTGGAAACACCATATATTTT
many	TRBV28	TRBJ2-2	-	CASSLPTETGELFF	TGTGCCAGCAGTTTACCCACAGAGACCGGGGAGCTGTTTTTT
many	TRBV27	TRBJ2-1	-	CASRGTKYNEQFF	TGTGCCAGCAGGGGGACAAAGTACAATGAGCAGTTCTTC
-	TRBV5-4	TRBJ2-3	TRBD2	CASTPSGRHTDTQYF	TGTGCCAGCACCCCTAGCGGGAGGCACACAGATACGCAGTATTTT